What follows describes a single T cell receptor beta chain. No antigen is known for it. No base-level quality is on record; no much larger clone is a single base apart. This sample stems from a study of blood T cell repertoires in COVID-19 (dated by TCRdb to 2018 to 2020). About the full investigation: Collaborator samples came from the United States, Italy and Spain and covered acute and convalescent phases of COVID-19. The material from the prospective study consisted of cDNA or gDNA derived from T cells, B-cell-depleted T cells, or PBMCs. Deeply sampled blood TCRbeta repertoires from subjects exposed to, actively infected with, or recovered from COVID-19 were included in the dataset. The repertoires were released in a freely available public database meant as a resource for research on the immune response to SARS-CoV-2. The samples were drawn from the first 160 participants of the ongoing ImmuneRACE study and from some 1,300 subjects provided by 6 global collaborators. A de-identified subject ID, COVID-19 status, age in years and sex were almost always included in the sample metadata. Where HLA class I and class II types were available, the types were taken from metadata supplied by the sample provider, not from assay-based typing.

One collaborating source in Seattle enrolled patients while the patients were actively infected and followed the patients over time throughout the course of disease. Collaborating institutions collected whole blood in K2EDTA tubes following their own protocols. For TCRbeta analysis, collaborator samples were shipped as frozen whole blood, as isolated PBMCs, or as DNA extracted from either sample type. Spanning cysteine to phenylalanine, the CDR3 consists of 13 amino acids. Just CDR3 DNA is preserved here, 39 bases in frame from base 1. V loses 3 bases of germline sequence and J loses 4 bases, and the interval between the two ends is 12 bases. The germline V gene gives CDR1 as SQVTM and CDR2 as ANQGSEA. The immunoSEQ Assay, a bias-controlled multiplex PCR, was used to amplify TCRbeta CDR3 regions from genomic DNA. Per the authors' processing: The number of nucleated cells in each sample was estimated by amplification of reference gene primers within the assay. To quantify the absolute abundance of each unique TCRbeta CDR3 rearrangement, sequence reads were collapsed and filtered. For each sample, productive Simpson clonality was calculated as the square root of Simpson's diversity index across productive rearrangements. TCRdb stores this immuneACCESS table with in-frame sequences only. Part of the clones is absent; in the studies checked, under half of the shortfall reflects unresolved V genes, and no reason is known for the rest. For V, J and clone size, that table is used; D and trimming come from the DNA. Counted in this sample were more than 85,000 clones; roughly 92% of them appeared once. Together, the top ten hold around 2% of the sample.

The paper's findings and limits, for the study overall: Clinical and demographic metadata were provided uncurated, with the amount varying by source and participant.

Sequenced: peripheral blood. The TCR was taken from a woman between 50 and 59 years old with COVID-19, enrolled during active disease. The sequence links TRBV29-1 to TRBJ1-1, with no reliable assignment of the D segment. The CDR3 sequence is CSVDSGKGTEAFF. The sequenced DNA: TGCAGCGTTGACTCAGGTAAAGGCACTGAAGCTTTCTTT.